A single sample is the source of the 2 T cell receptor beta chains below, sequenced in a study of OX40 agonist ivuxolimab in advanced cancers. The table came from immunoSEQ multiplex PCR; TCRdb's copy has only in-frame clones and leaves some out. The sample lists 66,000 or so clones, about 85% occurring once. Here the sequenced sample was CD4+ or CD8+ T cells sorted from blood, taken in a trial of the OX40 agonist ivuxolimab. These receptors came from an adult with an advanced solid tumor such as melanoma, head and neck, liver or kidney cancer.

This clone was found once. The chain employs TRBV4-3 and TRBJ1-2; 8 nucleotides align to TRBD1. Germline CDR1 LGHNA, CDR2 YSLEER. Trimming removed 1 base from V and 1 base from J; junction bases left unmatched: 2. The CDR3 covers 15 residues. CDR3 sequence (DNA): TGCGCCAGCAGCCAAGCCGACAGGGGTAACTATGGCTACACCTTC. This encodes CASSQADRGNYGYTF.

The chain couples TRBV6-1 to TRBJ2-5; 10 bases align to TRBD2. The J segment lost 6 bases and the V segment lost 7 bases, leaving 11 bases of the junction unmatched. The CDR3 sequence is 15 residues long. Germline V gene lookup returns CDR1 MNHNS and CDR2 SASEGT. The CDR3, as DNA: TGTGCCAGCACAAAGCGGGAGGGCGATTTTCAGACCCAGTACTTC. Its translation: CASTKREGDFQTQYF.